One sample yielded the 24 T cell receptor beta chains listed below, sequenced in a study of regulatory T cells in long-lasting Graves disease. Time point here: persistent/refractory GD, antithyroid drugs over 5 years with positive TRAb. PBMC RNA served as the TCR library source. In building TCR beta libraries, iRepertoire HTBI primers were used together with Arm-PCR of CDR3 regions. TCRdb re-called the multiplex PCR reads through MiXCR, storing one row per CDR3 protein. Among 250,000 to 300,000 distinct CDR3 sequences listed, around 20% were seen once. Sequenced here: peripheral blood mononuclear cells (PBMCs), sampled when the disease was refractory, from a patient treated with antithyroid drugs. All receptors come from a female donor with Graves disease.

This clonotype showed up many times. This chain uses TRBV28 with TRBJ2-6; 8 positions agree with TRBD2. The V gene's germline CDR1 is MDHEN and CDR2 SYDVKM. The V gene end was trimmed by 6 bases and the J gene end by 4 bases; junction bases not matched to a gene: 14. This CDR3 comprises 18 residues. The CDR3 here is CASSFIPGGGHGANVLTF. The CDR3 DNA is TGTGCCAGCAGCTTTATCCCGGGGGGGGGGCACGGGGCCAACGTCCTGACTTTC.

This clonotype occurred a few times. Here the CDR3 reads CAWSSGMTGELFF. CDR3 DNA sequence: TGTGCCTGGAGTTCAGGGATGACCGGGGAGCTGTTTTTT. V and J are TRBV30 and TRBJ2-2; a possible D gene is TRBD1 (5 bases). The CDR3 is made up of 13 amino acids. V was shortened by 2 bases and J by 5 bases, with 9 bases between the two germline ends. Germline CDR1 and CDR2: GTSNPN and SVGIG (reference sequence).

V usage is TRBV5-4 and J usage is TRBJ1-2; D gene ambiguous. The CDR3 contains 11 residues. Germline CDR1 and CDR2: SGHNT and YYREEE (reference sequence). Deletions cut 0 bases from V and 14 bases from J, with 11 bases between. The CDR3 sequence: CASSLDTARTF. The CDR3 region has the DNA TGTGCCAGCAGCTTGGACACGGCGAGGACCTTC. The full variable domain, in which reference TRBV5-4 and TRBJ1-2 provide the parts outside the CDR3, is ETGVTQSPTHLIKTRGQQVTLRCSSQSGHNTVSWYQQALGQGPQFIFQYYREEENGRGNFPPRFSGLQFPNYSSELNVNALELDDSALYLCASSLDTARTFGSGTRLTVV.

This clonotype appeared once. The chain is built from TRBV28 and TRBJ1-2, with 7 bases that match TRBD1. V gave up 6 bases and J gave up 2 bases; unmatched junction bases: 6. Germline values: CDR1 MDHEN, CDR2 SYDVKM. The CDR3 has 14 residues. This chain's CDR3 is CASRGTALNYGYTF. In DNA form, the CDR3 reads TGTGCCAGCAGAGGGACAGCTTTAAACTATGGCTACACCTTC.

Many counts were recorded for this clonotype. V usage is TRBV7-2 and J usage is TRBJ1-1; a possible D gene is TRBD1 (6 bases). The germline V and J ends were trimmed by 5 bases and 1 base, with 17 bases remaining between them. The CDR3 runs to 16 residues. Germline V gene lookup returns CDR1 SGHTA and CDR2 FQGNSA. The CDR3 loop is CASSNQARGSNTEAFF. The CDR3 DNA reads TGTGCCAGCAGCAACCAAGCGAGGGGGTCGAACACTGAAGCTTTCTTT.

This clonotype was recorded a few times. V gene TRBV11-3 combines with J gene TRBJ2-3; D not resolved. Trimming took 1 base from V and 4 from J, leaving 3 bases between them. Germline values: CDR1 SGHNT, CDR2 YENEEA. The CDR3 extends over 12 amino acids. CDR3 DNA sequence: TGTGCCAGCAGCTTAGGGTCAGATACGCAGTATTTT. It is translated as CASSLGSDTQYF.

The V gene is TRBV5-6, the J gene TRBJ2-6, with D possibly being TRBD2 (5 bases). The CDR3 runs 15 residues. The V gene lost 3 bases and the J gene lost 0 bases, with 7 bases spanning the gap. Germline CDR1 reads SGHDT; CDR2 reads YYEEEE. The CDR3 loop reads CASSWGVSGANVLTF. The CDR3 DNA reads TGTGCCAGCAGCTGGGGAGTCTCTGGGGCCAACGTCCTGACTTTC.

The rearrangement uses TRBV14 and TRBJ2-2; 7 positions match TRBD1. Trimming removed 3 bases from V and 6 bases from J; junction bases left unmatched: 4. Germline V gene sequence: CDR1 SGHDN, CDR2 FVKESK. The CDR3 spans 14 residues. This chain's CDR3 is CASSQTGRAGELFF. The CDR3 DNA is TGTGCCAGCAGCCAGACAGGGCGCGCCGGGGAGCTGTTTTTT.

The chain couples TRBV7-3 to TRBJ1-6; TRBD1 agrees at 9 bases. V lost 5 bases, J lost 10 bases, and 15 bases stayed unmatched. The CDR3 spans 17 residues. From germline, CDR1 is SGHTA and CDR2 FQGTGA. The CDR3 reads CASSPSNRDRDRSPLHF. The CDR3 DNA follows: TGTGCCAGCAGCCCGTCCAACCGGGACAGGGACCGATCACCCCTCCACTTT.

This clonotype was counted many times. This chain uses TRBV13 with TRBJ1-1; weak D call: TRBD1 (5 bases). The germline V gene encodes CDR1 PRHDT and CDR2 FYEKMQ (reference sequence). The CDR3 has 14 amino acids. V lost 4 bases, J lost 5 bases, and 14 bases lay in between. The CDR3 loop is CASSSGGEWTEAFF. DNA of the CDR3: TGTGCCAGCAGCTCCGGGGGGGAGTGGACTGAAGCTTTCTTT.

This clonotype was recorded many times. The chain recombines TRBV28 with TRBJ2-7; 7 bases are a match to TRBD1. J gave up 3 bases and V 4 bases, and 6 bases lay outside the gene matches. CDR1 and CDR2 (germline): MDHEN, SYDVKM. The CDR3 spans 14 residues. The CDR3 spells CASSYDRVLYEQYF. The CDR3 DNA follows: TGTGCCAGCAGTTACGACAGGGTGCTCTACGAGCAGTACTTC.

This clonotype was recorded many times. For the CDR3, the DNA is TGTGCCAGCACGTGGGACAGCGGCAATCAGCCCCAGCATTTT. This sequence encodes CASTWDSGNQPQHF. This chain joins TRBV6-1 and TRBJ1-5; 7 bases are a match to TRBD1. Germline assignment: CDR1 MNHNS and CDR2 SASEGT. The length of the CDR3 is 14 residues. After removal of 7 bases from V and 2 bases from J, the junction contained 5 bases not matched to a gene.

This clonotype occurred many times. The genes are TRBV12-3 or TRBV12-4 and TRBJ1-5; D is unresolved. The CDR3 is made up of 15 amino acids. Trimming pared 5 bases from V and 5 bases from J, leaving 16 bases between. CDR3 DNA sequence: TGTGCCAGCAGTATTCAGTGGCCAGGCGATCAGCCCCAGCATTTT. This gives the protein CASSIQWPGDQPQHF.

The table lists this clonotype with a few counts. The chain has TRBV29-1 and TRBJ2-5, with D tentatively TRBD1 (5 bases). Germline loops: CDR1 SQVTM, CDR2 ANQGSEA. The CDR3 is 13 residues long. Trimming removed 7 bases from V and 2 bases from J, with 14 bases in between. CDR3 nucleotides: TGCAGCGCCGCCCCAGGGATTCAAGAGACCCAGTACTTC. It translates to CSAAPGIQETQYF.

This clonotype was seen repeatedly, ten times or more. This chain joins TRBV28 and TRBJ2-7; 9 positions agree with TRBD1. Germline V CDR1 and CDR2: MDHEN, SYDVKM. The length of the CDR3 is 19 residues. Trimming at V came to 3 bases and at J to 1 base, leaving 16 bases not matched to a gene. Here the CDR3 DNA reads TGTGCCAGCAGTTTCGGCCGGGACAGGGTGGTAGCGAAATCCTACGAGCAGTACTTC. It codes for CASSFGRDRVVAKSYEQYF.

This clonotype turned up a few times. This chain uses TRBV18 with TRBJ1-1; no firm D call. V dropped 6 bases and J dropped 3 bases, with 14 bases sitting between them. This CDR3 spans 14 amino acids. Germline assignment: CDR1 KGHSH and CDR2 LQKENI. CDR3 coding DNA: TGTGCCAGCTCCAAAGGGTTTCCGGACACTGAAGCTTTCTTT. Translation gives CASSKGFPDTEAFF.

The V and J genes are TRBV12-3 or TRBV12-4 and TRBJ2-7; weak D call: TRBD2 (6 bases). V was trimmed by 5 bases and J by 6 bases, leaving 26 bases between them. The CDR3 length is 17 residues. CDR3 residues: CASSPGGVASGSGEQYF. The CDR3 DNA follows: TGTGCCAGCAGTCCCGGCGGGGTAGCGTCGGGTTCCGGCGAGCAGTACTTC.

Ten or more counts support this clonotype. V is TRBV7-2 and J is TRBJ1-4, with a possible D match to TRBD1 (6 bases). CDR1 SGHTA and CDR2 FQGNSA come from the germline V gene. V lost 3 bases, J lost 8 bases, and 16 bases lay in between. This CDR3 has 15 residues. The CDR3 reads CASSLTTGEYEKLFF. CDR3 nucleotides: TGTGCCAGCAGCTTGACGACAGGAGAATACGAAAAACTGTTTTTT.

This clonotype turned up a few times. This chain connects TRBV29-1 to TRBJ1-4; a possible D gene is TRBD1 (5 bases). The CDR3 is 13 amino acids. V lost 3 bases and J 7 bases, leaving 12 bases between the germline ends. Germline V lookup: CDR1 SQVTM, CDR2 ANQGSEA. The CDR3 DNA reads TGCAGCGTTGATCCAGGGTACGGTGAAAAACTGTTTTTT. Amino acids: CSVDPGYGEKLFF. Using reference TRBV29-1 and TRBJ1-4 for the parts outside the CDR3, the full variable domain is SAVISQKPSRDICQRGTSLTIQCQVDSQVTMMFWYRQQPGQSLTLIATANQGSEATYESGFVIDKFPISRPNLTFSTLTVSNMSPEDSSIYLCSVDPGYGEKLFFGSGTQLSVL.

This clonotype has at least ten counts. The chain combines TRBV7-2 with TRBJ1-2, with TRBD1 as a possible D gene (5 bases). The CDR3 runs 14 residues. V gave up 1 base and J gave up 1 base, with 7 bases separating them. The V gene's germline CDR1 is SGHTA and CDR2 FQGNSA. This CDR3 reads CASSLGQGNYGYTF. The CDR3 DNA follows: TGTGCCAGCAGCTTAGGGCAGGGTAACTATGGCTACACCTTC.

This rearrangement joins TRBV11-2 to TRBJ2-5, with D possibly matching TRBD2 (7 bases). Germline loops: CDR1 SGHAT, CDR2 FQNNGV. This CDR3 has 15 amino acids. The V and J ends lost 5 bases and 5 bases respectively, with 18 bases between them. The CDR3 DNA is TGTGCCAGCAGCCTACGTCGGGGGGCTGGGGAGACCCAGTACTTC. It encodes CASSLRRGAGETQYF.

The V gene is TRBV6-1, the J gene TRBJ1-4, with D uncertain. Germline CDR1 reads MNHNS; CDR2 reads SASEGT. This CDR3 is 12 amino acids long. Trimming removed 7 bases at V and 3 bases at J, with 6 bases between. CDR3 nucleotide sequence: TGTGCCAGCATCGACGCTAATGAAAAACTGTTTTTT. Translating gives CASIDANEKLFF.

This clonotype was picked up a small number of times. This rearrangement joins TRBV19 to TRBJ2-7, with a weak D call TRBD1 (6 bases). This CDR3 is 13 amino acids long. CDR1 and CDR2 from the germline V gene are LNHDA and SQIVND (reference sequence). The ends were cut back, 7 bases at V and 3 bases at J, with 13 bases in the middle. The chain's CDR3 is CASNPGQSYEQYF. The CDR3 DNA is TGTGCCAGTAACCCTGGACAGAGCTACGAGCAGTACTTC.

This clonotype has ten or more counts. The chain uses TRBV3-1 and TRBJ1-1; D gene ambiguous. Germline V lookup: CDR1 LGHDT, CDR2 YNNKEL (reference sequence). The CDR3 length is 14 residues. V dropped 5 bases and J dropped 0 bases, with 10 bases sitting between them. The CDR3 DNA reads as TGTGCCAGCAGCAGGGATGTTATGAACACTGAAGCTTTCTTT. This sequence encodes CASSRDVMNTEAFF.